This T cell receptor (beta chain) was recovered during a study of regulatory T cells in long-lasting Graves disease. Both iRepertoire HTBI primers and Arm-PCR of CDR3 regions were used to build the TCR beta libraries. MiXCR, run by TCRdb on the multiplex PCR reads, gives a single entry per CDR3 protein. Altogether around 450,000 distinct CDR3 sequences are present, around 15% being singletons, with the ten largest covering less than 15%. Germline CDR1 reads DFQATT; CDR2 reads SNEGSKA (reference sequence). Deletions cut 6 bases from V and 7 bases from J, with 7 bases between. This CDR3 has 10 amino acids. Time point indicated: newly diagnosed GD, antithyroid drugs for less than 3 months. PBMC-extracted RNA yielded the TCR library. The diagnosis of Graves' disease used American Thyroid Association guidelines. Xi'an, China, was home to the endocrinology department that provided patients. These data were also filed under a second study, of T cells in Graves' hyperthyroidism and ophthalmopathy.

The TCR sequence derives from a man aged 40-55 years with Graves disease. This specimen consisted of peripheral blood mononuclear cells (PBMCs), obtained at new diagnosis, from a patient treated with antithyroid drugs. The chain joins TRBV20-1 to TRBJ2-1; no clear D. DNA of the CDR3: TGCAGTGCGAGACTTAATGAGCAGTTCTTC. Translation: CSARLNEQFF.